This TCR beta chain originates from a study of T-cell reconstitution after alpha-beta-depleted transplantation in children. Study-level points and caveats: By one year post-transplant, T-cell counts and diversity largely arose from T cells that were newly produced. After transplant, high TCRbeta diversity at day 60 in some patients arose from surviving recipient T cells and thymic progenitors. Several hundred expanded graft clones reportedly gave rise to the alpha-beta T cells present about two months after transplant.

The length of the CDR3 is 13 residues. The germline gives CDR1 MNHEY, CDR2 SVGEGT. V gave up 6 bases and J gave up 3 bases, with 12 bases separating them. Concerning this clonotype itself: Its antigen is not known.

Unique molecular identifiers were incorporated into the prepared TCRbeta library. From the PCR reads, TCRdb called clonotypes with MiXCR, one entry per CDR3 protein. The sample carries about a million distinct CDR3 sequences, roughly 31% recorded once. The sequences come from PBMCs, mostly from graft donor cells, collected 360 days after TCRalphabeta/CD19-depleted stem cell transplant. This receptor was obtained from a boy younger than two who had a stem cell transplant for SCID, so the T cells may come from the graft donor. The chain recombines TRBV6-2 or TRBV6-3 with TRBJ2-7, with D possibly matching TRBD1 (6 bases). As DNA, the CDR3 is TGTGCCAGCAGGTACAGGGAAGGCTACGAGCAGTACTTC. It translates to CASRYREGYEQYF.